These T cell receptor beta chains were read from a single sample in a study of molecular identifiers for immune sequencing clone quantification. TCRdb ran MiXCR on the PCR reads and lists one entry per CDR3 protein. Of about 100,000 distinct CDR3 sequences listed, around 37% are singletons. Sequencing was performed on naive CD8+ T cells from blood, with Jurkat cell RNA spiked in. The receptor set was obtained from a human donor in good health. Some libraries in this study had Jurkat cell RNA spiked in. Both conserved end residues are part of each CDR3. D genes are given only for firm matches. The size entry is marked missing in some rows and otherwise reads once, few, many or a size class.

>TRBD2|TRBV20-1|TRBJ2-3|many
TGCAGTGCTTCGGCAAGCGGGAGCCCGACAGATACGCAGTATTTT
CSASASGSPTDTQYF
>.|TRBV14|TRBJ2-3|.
TGTGCCAGCAGCCAAGTCATCGGCGGGATGGGCACAGATACGCAGTATTTT
CASSQVIGGMGTDTQYF
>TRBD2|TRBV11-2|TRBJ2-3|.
TGTGCCAGCAACGGACTAGCGGATATCCGATCTAGCACAGATACGCAGTATTTT
CASNGLADIRSSTDTQYF
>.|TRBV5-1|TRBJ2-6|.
TGCGCCAGCAATTCCCGGGACGCCGGCTCTGGGGCCAACGTCCTGACTTTC
CASNSRDAGSGANVLTF
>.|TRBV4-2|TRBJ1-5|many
TGTGCCAGCAGCCCGACACTCAATCAGCCCCAGCATTTT
CASSPTLNQPQHF
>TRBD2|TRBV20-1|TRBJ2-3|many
TGCAGTGCTAGTCGACTAGCGGGAATAACAGATACGCAGTATTTT
CSASRLAGITDTQYF
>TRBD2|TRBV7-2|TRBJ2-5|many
TGTGCCAGCAGCTCCTGGACTAGCGGGAGACAAGAGACCCAGTACTTC
CASSSWTSGRQETQYF
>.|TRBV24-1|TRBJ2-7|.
TGTGCCACCAGTGATCCATCCCGACACGGCAGGAGGTACGAGCAGTACTTC
CATSDPSRHGRRYEQYF
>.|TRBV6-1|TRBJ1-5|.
TGTGCCAGCAAGGTCCGTTACAATCAGCCCCAGCATTTT
CASKVRYNQPQHF
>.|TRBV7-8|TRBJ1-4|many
TGTGCCAGCAGCCAAAATGAAAAACTGTTTTTT
CASSQNEKLFF
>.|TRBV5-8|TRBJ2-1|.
TGTGCCGTACCGGGTCCATGGGTGAATGAGCAGTTCTTC
CAVPGPWVNEQFF
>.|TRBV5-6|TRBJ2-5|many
TGTGCCAGCAGCTTCAAAGGGACCCAGTACTTC
CASSFKGTQYF
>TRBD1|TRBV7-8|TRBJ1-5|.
TGTGCCAGCAGCTGGGAAGGGACAGGGGTTGACAATCAGCCCCAGCATTTT
CASSWEGTGVDNQPQHF
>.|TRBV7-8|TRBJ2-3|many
TGTGCCAGCAGCGAGACAGGTGCCACAGATACGCAGTATTTT
CASSETGATDTQYF
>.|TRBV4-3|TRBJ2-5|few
TGCGCCAGCAGCCAAGATTTTACAGCCCAAGAGACCCAGTACTTC
CASSQDFTAQETQYF
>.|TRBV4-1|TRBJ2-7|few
TGCGCCAGCAGCCAGACAGACAGGTCCTACGAGCAGTACTTC
CASSQTDRSYEQYF
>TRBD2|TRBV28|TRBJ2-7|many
TGTGCCAGCAGTTCGAGACTAGCGGGAGTCTACGAGCAGTACTTC
CASSSRLAGVYEQYF
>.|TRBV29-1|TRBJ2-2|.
TGCAGCGTTGAAGTCGCAGGCTTCTACACCGGGGAGCTGTTTTTT
CSVEVAGFYTGELFF
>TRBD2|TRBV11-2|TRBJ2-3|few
TGTGCCAGCAGCTTAGTAGGCGGGAGCTCAGATACGCAGTATTTT
CASSLVGGSSDTQYF
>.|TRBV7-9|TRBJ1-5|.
TGTGCCAGCAGCGAGGACGGGAGGTTCAATCTGCCCCAGCATTTT
CASSEDGRFNLPQHF
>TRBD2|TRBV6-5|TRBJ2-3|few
TGTGCCAGCAGAGGACAGAGCGGGAGCGGGACAGATACGCAGTATTTT
CASRGQSGSGTDTQYF
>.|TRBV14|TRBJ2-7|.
TGTGCCAGCAGCCAACCCGGGACCGGGCCCAGCGAGCAGTACTTC
CASSQPGTGPSEQYF
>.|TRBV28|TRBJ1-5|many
TGTGCCAGCAGTTTTGTGGTTAGCAATCAGCCCCAGCATTTT
CASSFVVSNQPQHF
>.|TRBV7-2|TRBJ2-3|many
TGTGCCAGCAGCTTAGATCCCGGGAGCACAGATACGCAGTATTTT
CASSLDPGSTDTQYF
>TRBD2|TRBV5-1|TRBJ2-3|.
TGCGCCAGTGAAGGACGGGGGGACGCAGATACGCAGTATTTT
CASEGRGDADTQYF
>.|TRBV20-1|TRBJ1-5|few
TGCAGTGCTAGAGAAGATAGGCTGACAGTCAATCAGCCCCAGCATTTT
CSAREDRLTVNQPQHF
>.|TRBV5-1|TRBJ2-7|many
TGCGCCAGCAGCTTGGTGACGGATTGGGACGAGCAGTACTTC
CASSLVTDWDEQYF
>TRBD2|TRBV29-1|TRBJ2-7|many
TGCAGCGTTGGATCCTTAGCGGGTACATCCTACGAGCAGTACTTC
CSVGSLAGTSYEQYF
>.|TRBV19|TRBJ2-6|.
TGTGCCAGTAGTATCTTCTCCCCGGGGGCCAACGTCCTGACTTTC
CASSIFSPGANVLTF
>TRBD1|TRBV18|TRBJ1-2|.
TGTGCCAGCTCACCGACAGGGGGGAGCGTTTACGGCTACACCTTC
CASSPTGGSVYGYTF
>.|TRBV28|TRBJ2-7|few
TGTGCCAGCAGTTTGGAGGGTCTAAACGGCTACGAGCAGTACTTC
CASSLEGLNGYEQYF
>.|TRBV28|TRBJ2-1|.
TGTGCCAGCAGTTTAAAGTTCGGACAGAACAATGAGCAGTTCTTC
CASSLKFGQNNEQFF
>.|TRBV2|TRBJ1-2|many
TGTGCCAGCAGAGGACAAGGCTTAACCTTC
CASRGQGLTF
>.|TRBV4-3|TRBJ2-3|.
TGCGCCAGCAGCCAAGATTTCGGCACAGATACGCAGTATTTT
CASSQDFGTDTQYF
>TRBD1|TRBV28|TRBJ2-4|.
TGTGCCAGCAGCCGAAATGACAGGGCGGTAGACATTCAGTACTTC
CASSRNDRAVDIQYF
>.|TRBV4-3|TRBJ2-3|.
TGCGCCAGCAGCCAAGATGGGTTCGATCAGTATTTT
CASSQDGFDQYF
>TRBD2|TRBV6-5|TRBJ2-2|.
TGTGCCAGCAGTTACCGCCTAGCGGAGAACACCGGGGAGCTGTTTTTT
CASSYRLAENTGELFF
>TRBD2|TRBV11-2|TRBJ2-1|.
TGTGCCAGCAGCTTAACGACCGGGACTACTTACAATGAGCAGTTCTTC
CASSLTTGTTYNEQFF
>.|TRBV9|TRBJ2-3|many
TGTGCCAGCAGCGTAGATGTCCGTCTGGAGGAGCAGTATTTT
CASSVDVRLEEQYF
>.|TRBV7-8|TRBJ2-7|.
TGTGCCAGCAGCTATCGGGGCTACGAGCAGTACTTC
CASSYRGYEQYF
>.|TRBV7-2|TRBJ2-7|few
TGTGCCAGCAGCCCAAGAGCGAACAGGCCCTACGAGCAGTACTTC
CASSPRANRPYEQYF
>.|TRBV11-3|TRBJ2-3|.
TGTGCCAGCAGCTTAGGGCTGTGGGATACGCAGTATTTT
CASSLGLWDTQYF
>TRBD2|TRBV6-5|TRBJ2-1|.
TGTGCCAGCAGAATACTAGCGGGTCTCTACAATGAGCAGTTCTTC
CASRILAGLYNEQFF
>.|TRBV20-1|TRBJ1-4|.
TGCAGTGTTAGTTCGGGCCCAAGTAATGAAAAACTGTTTTTT
CSVSSGPSNEKLFF
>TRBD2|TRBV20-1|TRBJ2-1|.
TGCAGTGCTAGAGACATCCAAAGCGGGAGTTCCTACAATGAGCAGTTCTTC
CSARDIQSGSSYNEQFF
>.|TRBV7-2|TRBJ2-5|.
TGTGCCAGCAGCTTAGTGAGAGGGGGCCGGGAGGAGACCCAGTACTTC
CASSLVRGGREETQYF
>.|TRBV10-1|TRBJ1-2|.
TGCGCCAGCAGCCTCACCGACATCCCCTCGGGCTACACCTTC
CASSLTDIPSGYTF
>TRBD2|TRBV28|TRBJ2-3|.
TGTGCCAGCAGTTTTTGGCTAGCGGGGGGAACAGATACGCAGTATTTT
CASSFWLAGGTDTQYF
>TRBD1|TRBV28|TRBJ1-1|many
TGTGCCAGCAGTTTATCAGGGGGAAGCACTGAAGCTTTCTTT
CASSLSGGSTEAFF
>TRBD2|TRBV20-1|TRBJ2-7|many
TGCAGTGCTAGATCCCATCTAGCGGGAGCGGGCGAGCAGTACTTC
CSARSHLAGAGEQYF
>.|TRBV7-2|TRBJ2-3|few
TGTGCCAGCAGCTTAGAGGCTATTAGCGGCCTCACAGATACGCAGTATTTT
CASSLEAISGLTDTQYF
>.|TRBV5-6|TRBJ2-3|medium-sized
TGTGCCAGCAGCCTCGTCACAGATACGCAGTATTTT
CASSLVTDTQYF
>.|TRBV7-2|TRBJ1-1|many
TGTGCCAGCAGCTTAGCCGGGGAACTAATAGCTTTCTTT
CASSLAGELIAFF
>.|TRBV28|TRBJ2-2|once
TGTGCCAGTGTCCGACAAAACACCGGGGGGCTGTTTTTT
CASVRQNTGGLFF
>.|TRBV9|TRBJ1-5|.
TGTGCCAGCAGCCCCCGGGTGGGCCAGCCCCAGAATTTT
CASSPRVGQPQNF
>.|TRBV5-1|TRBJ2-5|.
TGCGCCAGCAGCTTGGCCGATGAGACCCAGTACTTC
CASSLADETQYF
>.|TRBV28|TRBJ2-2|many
TGTGCCAGCAGTTTCAACTGGGACGGAACCGGGGAGCTGTTTTTT
CASSFNWDGTGELFF
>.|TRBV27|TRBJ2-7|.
TGTGCCAGCAGTTCCGGACTATCACCCTACGAGCAGTACTTC
CASSSGLSPYEQYF
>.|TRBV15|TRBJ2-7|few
TGTGCCACCAGCGGGGGACTTACCTACGAGCAGTACTTC
CATSGGLTYEQYF